The rows below give T cell receptor beta chains drawn from one sample of a study of response to subunit inactivated influenza vaccine. MiXCR, run by TCRdb on the RT-PCR reads, gives a single entry per CDR3 protein. The sample records 150,000 to 200,000 distinct CDR3 sequences, about 12% being singletons. These same records also appear under a second study, on T cells expressing NK-cell markers.

Sample: CD8+ T cells sorted from PBMCs, taken less than 13 days after vaccination. The source of these receptors is a man aged 50 to 59 who received an inactivated influenza vaccine. Each CDR3 is given with its conserved first and last residue. D genes are given only for firm matches. Rows give clone size only sometimes, using once, few, many, or a class for an expanded clone.

TRBJ2-1,TRBV24-1,NA,few,TGTGCCACCAGTGATTTGGGAAATGAGCAGTTCTTC,CATSDLGNEQFF
TRBJ2-3,TRBV6-2/TRBV6-3,NA,few,TGTGCCAGCAGTTACTCGCCAGCAGATACGCAGTATTTT,CASSYSPADTQYF
TRBJ2-7,TRBV25-1,NA,NA,TGTGCCAGCAGTGAAGGCCTCGGCGGCGAGCAGTACTTC,CASSEGLGGEQYF
TRBJ2-2,TRBV4-3,NA,NA,TGCGCCAGCAGCCAAGAGATTGTTCCGAACACCGGGGAGCTGTTTTTT,CASSQEIVPNTGELFF
TRBJ2-7,TRBV24-1,TRBD1,many,TGTGCCACCAGTGATCCCCGAAGACAGGGAGACGAGCAGTACTTC,CATSDPRRQGDEQYF
TRBJ2-5,TRBV12-3/TRBV12-4,NA,few,TGTGCCAGCAGTTTAATCCGGGCGCCACAAGAGACCCAGTACTTC,CASSLIRAPQETQYF
TRBJ1-5,TRBV7-6,TRBD1,few,TGTGCCAGCAGCTTAGCAGGGGGCCGCAATCAGCCCCAGCATTTT,CASSLAGGRNQPQHF
TRBJ1-1,TRBV30,NA,few,TGTGCCTGGAGGGTTGGGGCACCGAACACTGAAGCTTTCTTT,CAWRVGAPNTEAFF
TRBJ2-2,TRBV4-2,TRBD2,few,TGTGCCAGCAGCCTCGAAACTAGCGGGGGGCAAACGGCCGGGGAGCTGTTTTTT,CASSLETSGGQTAGELFF
TRBJ2-5,TRBV6-2/TRBV6-3,NA,NA,TGTGCCAGCAGTTACACCGATTCCGGGACCCAGTACTTC,CASSYTDSGTQYF
TRBJ1-2,TRBV27,TRBD1,NA,TGTGCCAGCAGTTTAAACAGGGGAGCGGATGGCTACACCTTC,CASSLNRGADGYTF
TRBJ2-5,TRBV6-2/TRBV6-3,TRBD2,NA,TGTGCCAGCAGTAAAGGACTAGCGGGGTTGAAGACCCAGTACTTC,CASSKGLAGLKTQYF
TRBJ2-7,TRBV12-3/TRBV12-4,NA,NA,TGTGCCAGCAGTTGGTCCCCATCGGGCGAGCAGTACTTC,CASSWSPSGEQYF
TRBJ2-3,TRBV11-3,TRBD2,few,TGTGCCAGCAGCTCCTCCGGACTAGCGGGGACAGATACGCAGTATTTT,CASSSSGLAGTDTQYF
TRBJ2-7,TRBV27,NA,NA,TGTGCCAGCAGTTTAACGGGGATCTCCTACGAGCAGTACTTC,CASSLTGISYEQYF
TRBJ2-2,TRBV27,TRBD2,few,TGTGCCAGCAGTTTATCGGCTAGCGGGAGGGCCGATACCGGGGAGCTGTTTTTT,CASSLSASGRADTGELFF
TRBJ2-7,TRBV7-6,TRBD1,NA,TGTGCCAGCAGCTTAGCACAGGGGGTGGGAGAGCAGTACTTC,CASSLAQGVGEQYF
TRBJ1-2,TRBV10-2,NA,few,TGCGCCAGCAGTGAGTCCGGGGCCCGGGGGGCTAACTATGGCTACACCTTC,CASSESGARGANYGYTF
TRBJ2-5,TRBV6-2/TRBV6-3,NA,few,TGTGCCAGCATGCCCGGGGCGTTGGAGACCCAGTACTTC,CASMPGALETQYF
TRBJ2-5,TRBV15,TRBD1,NA,TGTGCCACCAGCGCGGGACAGGGGGCTGGTGAGACCCAGTACTTC,CATSAGQGAGETQYF
TRBJ2-7,TRBV4-2,NA,NA,TGTGCCAGCAGCCAAGGAGGGGCCGGCTACGAGCAGTACTTC,CASSQGGAGYEQYF
TRBJ2-7,TRBV20-1,NA,NA,TGCAGTGCTAGAGGCCCTTCCCCTTTCTACGAGCAGTACTTC,CSARGPSPFYEQYF
TRBJ2-7,TRBV7-9,NA,many,TGTGCCAGCAGATTGTCGGGGGATAACGAGCAGTACTTC,CASRLSGDNEQYF
TRBJ2-7,TRBV28,TRBD1,few,TGTGCCAGCAGTTTGACAGGGGTTTTCCACGAGCAGTACTTC,CASSLTGVFHEQYF
TRBJ2-2,TRBV28,TRBD2,NA,TGTGCCAGCAGTTTGGCGGGAGTCAAGGCCGGGGAGCTGTTTTTT,CASSLAGVKAGELFF
TRBJ2-7,TRBV13,TRBD2,NA,TGTGCCAGCAGCGCCATAACCGGGACTAGGGTCTACGAGCAGTACTTC,CASSAITGTRVYEQYF
TRBJ2-2,TRBV6-2/TRBV6-3,TRBD1,many,TGTGCCAGCAGTCCACCGGGACAGGGCACCGGGGAGCTGTTTTTT,CASSPPGQGTGELFF
TRBJ2-7,TRBV27,NA,NA,TGTGCCAGCAGTTTGGGCGGGGGCAACGAGCAGTACTTC,CASSLGGGNEQYF
TRBJ2-1,TRBV6-2/TRBV6-3,NA,NA,TGTGCCAGCAGTTACAGCGCGCGGGACAATGAGCAGTTCTTC,CASSYSARDNEQFF
TRBJ1-2,TRBV4-1,NA,few,TGCGCCAGCAGCCAAGAGCAGAATAACTATGGCTACACCTTC,CASSQEQNNYGYTF
TRBJ2-2,TRBV7-9,TRBD2,few,TGTGCCAGCAGCTTATTGTGGGGGGGATCGAACACCGGGGAGCTGTTTTTT,CASSLLWGGSNTGELFF
TRBJ1-5,TRBV4-1,NA,NA,TGCGCCAGCAGCCAAGAGATCCAGCGGAATCAGCCCCAGCATTTT,CASSQEIQRNQPQHF
TRBJ2-7,TRBV6-6,NA,few,TGTGCCAGCAGTTATTTTCGCTCCTACGAGCAGTACTTC,CASSYFRSYEQYF
TRBJ1-4,TRBV14,TRBD1,few,TGTGCCAGCAGCCAAGATGGGACAGTCGAAAAACTGTTTTTT,CASSQDGTVEKLFF
TRBJ2-6,TRBV12-3/TRBV12-4,NA,NA,TGTGCCAGCAGTTTAGAGGGCGGCGGGGCCAACGTCCTGACTTTC,CASSLEGGGANVLTF
TRBJ2-7,TRBV7-6,TRBD2,few,TGTGCCAGCAGCTTGGGCGGGAGTAGGAACGAGCAGTACTTC,CASSLGGSRNEQYF
TRBJ2-5,TRBV12-3/TRBV12-4,TRBD1,NA,TGTGCCAGCAGTCGGGACAGCCAACAAGAGACCCAGTACTTC,CASSRDSQQETQYF
TRBJ2-3,TRBV10-3,NA,NA,TGTGCCATCAGAAGGCTCTTCACAGATACGCAGTATTTT,CAIRRLFTDTQYF
TRBJ2-5,TRBV5-1,TRBD2,NA,TGCGCCAGCAGCTCGTCGGGAGGCCTGGCGACCCAGTACTTC,CASSSSGGLATQYF
TRBJ1-2,TRBV4-1,NA,few,TGCGCCAGCAGCCAGGTACCGGATGGCAACTATGGCTACACCTTC,CASSQVPDGNYGYTF
TRBJ2-1,TRBV12-3/TRBV12-4,TRBD2,NA,TGTGCCAGCAGGACCGGGACTAGCGGGTGGGATGAGCAGTTCTTC,CASRTGTSGWDEQFF
TRBJ1-2,TRBV3-1,NA,NA,TGTGCCAGCAGCCAAGATCGGTGGGGAGTAAGCTATGGCTACACCTTC,CASSQDRWGVSYGYTF